Each of the 22 T cell receptor beta chains below was sequenced from the same sample in a study of blood T cell repertoires in COVID-19. Assay used: immunoSEQ multiplex PCR; TCRdb lists only in-frame clones, some missing. The repertoire includes roughly 30,000 clones, around nine tenths of them detected once, and about 17% sits in the top ten. Sample: peripheral blood. Receptor source: a human donor in a cohort sampled during active COVID-19.

This clone was recorded once. The gene calls are TRBV10-3 and TRBJ2-5; possible D gene TRBD2, 5 bases. V lost 0 bases, J lost 4 bases, and 12 bases lay in between. The CDR3 loop spans 15 amino acids. Germline V gene lookup returns CDR1 ENHRY and CDR2 SYGVKD. CDR3: CAISESPRGRETQYF. The CDR3 DNA is TGTGCCATCAGTGAGTCCCCTCGCGGGCGAGAGACCCAGTACTTC.

This rearrangement joins TRBV5-1 to TRBJ1-2, with TRBD1 matching over 9 bases. This CDR3 has 14 residues. Trimming removed 3 bases from V and 2 bases from J; junction bases left unmatched: 2. Per the germline V gene, CDR1 is SGHRS and CDR2 is YFSETQ. CDR3 residues: CASSSGTGNYGYTF. The CDR3 DNA follows: TGCGCCAGCAGCTCCGGGACAGGGAACTATGGCTACACCTTC.

CDR3 protein: CASSQGTGLWNEQFF. CDR3 bases: TGTGCCAGCAGCCAAGGGACAGGGCTATGGAATGAGCAGTTCTTC. The V call is TRBV7-2, the J call TRBJ2-1, with 9 bases lining up with TRBD1. Germline-derived CDR1 and CDR2 are SGHTA and FQGNSA. The CDR3 runs to 15 residues. V was clipped by 5 bases and J by 7 bases; unmatched bases: 9.

The rearrangement links TRBV5-4 to TRBJ2-1; D is possibly TRBD1 (6 bases). Trimming pared 0 bases from V and 5 bases from J, leaving 9 bases between. Germline V gene lookup returns CDR1 SGHNT and CDR2 YYREEE (reference sequence). The length of the CDR3 is 14 residues. CDR3 region: CASSLATGNNEQFF. The CDR3 DNA sequence: TGTGCCAGCAGCTTGGCAACAGGGAACAATGAGCAGTTCTTC.

J is TRBJ2-3 and V is TRBV19; 7 bases match TRBD1. The CDR3 contains 13 residues. Trimming removed 5 bases from V and 6 bases from J; junction bases left unmatched: 5. Germline values: CDR1 LNHDA, CDR2 SQIVND (reference sequence). CDR3 protein: CASSHQGVDTQYF. CDR3 coding DNA: TGTGCCAGTAGTCACCAGGGGGTGGATACGCAGTATTTT.

V is TRBV4-1 and J is TRBJ1-4; D might be TRBD1 (5 bases). This CDR3 has 18 amino acids. V dropped 1 base and J dropped 0 bases, with 15 bases sitting between them. Germline V gives CDR1 MGHRA, CDR2 YSYEKL. The CDR3 coding sequence is TGCGCCAGCAGCCAAGCAACAGGTTCTACTGCAACTAATGAAAAACTGTTTTTT. It codes for CASSQATGSTATNEKLFF.

V and J are TRBV28 and TRBJ1-4; D remains unclear. Trimming pared 3 bases from V and 3 bases from J, leaving 14 bases between. CDR3 length equals 16 residues. The germline V gene has CDR1 MDHEN and CDR2 SYDVKM. CDR3 bases: TGTGCCAGCAGTTTGCAAGAGGATTGGTCTAATGAAAAACTGTTTTTT. This translates into CASSLQEDWSNEKLFF.

V and J are TRBV4-1 and TRBJ1-2; D may be TRBD1 (6 bases). From germline, CDR1 is MGHRA and CDR2 YSYEKL. Trimming pared 1 base from V and 4 bases from J, leaving 13 bases between. This CDR3 region has 15 residues. CDR3 sequence (DNA): TGCGCCAGCAGCCAAGGCCAGCGGGGGCCCTATGGCTACACCTTC. Translated, it gives CASSQGQRGPYGYTF.

V gene TRBV19 combines with J gene TRBJ1-5, with 7 bases matching TRBD1. Trimming removed 5 bases from V and 3 bases from J; junction bases left unmatched: 7. This CDR3 contains 15 residues. Germline assignment: CDR1 LNHDA and CDR2 SQIVND (reference sequence). CDR3 sequence (DNA): TGTGCCAGTAGTGGGACAGCTAATATCAATCAGCCCCAGCATTTT. It specifies CASSGTANINQPQHF.

This clone was detected only a few times. The chain joins TRBV6-5 to TRBJ2-7; TRBD2 matches 12 bases. V was pared by 6 bases and J by 3 bases, with 3 bases of the junction left unmatched. The CDR3 runs 14 residues. From germline, CDR1 is MNHEY and CDR2 SVGAGI. The CDR3 reads CASRRLAGDYEQYF. CDR3 bases: TGTGCCAGCAGGAGACTAGCGGGAGACTACGAGCAGTACTTC.

This chain joins TRBV3-1 (or the pseudogene TRBV3-2) and TRBJ1-5; 7 positions match TRBD1. The CDR3 covers 14 residues. V dropped 8 bases and J dropped 0; count of bases not matched to a gene: 4. Germline loops: CDR1 LGHDT, CDR2 YNNKEL (reference sequence). In DNA form, the CDR3 reads TGTGCCAGCGGACAGGAGTATAGCAATCAGCCCCAGCATTTT. Translating it yields CASGQEYSNQPQHF.

This chain links TRBV9 with TRBJ1-4; D is perhaps TRBD1 (6 bases). CDR3 length equals 14 residues. Germline lookup yields CDR1 SGDLS and CDR2 YYNGEE. The V and J ends lost 4 bases and 6 bases respectively, with 13 bases between them. The CDR3 DNA reads as TGTGCCAGCAGCCGTTACAGGGCAGATGAAAAACTGTTTTTT. Translated: CASSRYRADEKLFF.

This clone was found once. This sequence joins TRBV19 and TRBJ2-3; 12 positions match TRBD2. V was clipped by 2 bases and J by 4 bases; unmatched bases: 4. The germline gives CDR1 LNHDA, CDR2 SQIVND (reference sequence). The CDR3 runs to 16 residues. For the CDR3, the DNA is TGTGCCAGTAGTATATTGACTAGCGGGGGTGCAGATACGCAGTATTTT. Protein: CASSILTSGGADTQYF.

This clone was found a few times. Written as DNA, the CDR3 is TGTGCCAGCAGTTTCGGTGGAAACACCATATATTTT. It yields the protein CASSFGGNTIYF. The chain joins TRBV12-3 or TRBV12-4 to TRBJ1-3; D uncertain. CDR3 length: 12 residues. V was trimmed by 3 bases and J by 3 bases, leaving 3 bases between them.

The table lists this clone with a count of one. The CDR3 DNA follows: TGTGCCAGCGGCAGTAGCAATCAGCCCCAGCATTTT. Its translation is CASGSSNQPQHF. This chain links TRBV6-5 with TRBJ1-5; D remains ambiguous. Trimming stripped 8 bases from V and 0 bases from J, with 5 bases between. The germline V gene has CDR1 MNHEY and CDR2 SVGAGI. The CDR3 runs to 12 residues.

The rearrangement uses TRBV11-3 and TRBJ2-2, with 7 bases fitting TRBD1. CDR3 length equals 15 residues. J was trimmed by 8 bases and V by 5 bases; bases with no gene match: 11. Germline-derived CDR1 and CDR2 are SGHNT and YENEEA. In DNA form, the CDR3 reads TGTGCCAGCAGCCTCGGACAGGTTTCAACTGGGGAGCTGTTTTTT. Translated, it gives CASSLGQVSTGELFF.

The rearrangement joins TRBV7-2 to TRBJ2-7; tentatively, D is TRBD1 (6 bases). The V gene's germline CDR1 is SGHTA and CDR2 FQGNSA. The CDR3 has 16 amino acids. V lost 5 bases and J 0 bases, leaving 17 bases between the germline ends. The CDR3 bases are TGTGCCAGCAGCCCACGTGGGGGCATGAGCTCCTACGAGCAGTACTTC. It encodes CASSPRGGMSSYEQYF. Filled out from reference TRBV7-2 and TRBJ2-7, the complete variable domain reads GAGVSQSPSNKVTEKGKDVELRCDPISGHTALYWYRQSLGQGLEFLIYFQGNSAPDKSGLPSDRFSAERTGGSVSTLTIQRTQQEDSAVYLCASSPRGGMSSYEQYFGPGTRLTVT.

This sequence joins TRBV5-1 and TRBJ2-3; 7 bases fit TRBD1. The V gene's germline CDR1 is SGHRS and CDR2 YFSETQ. The V segment lost 0 bases and the J segment 3 bases; nucleotides outside the gene matches: 4. This CDR3 has 15 residues. The CDR3 spells CASSLGGGVTDTQYF. In DNA form, the CDR3 reads TGCGCCAGCAGCTTGGGAGGGGGCGTGACAGATACGCAGTATTTT.

Here the CDR3 reads CATSDAIAGVIGELFF. Written as DNA, the CDR3 is TGTGCCACCAGTGATGCTATAGCGGGAGTGATCGGGGAGCTGTTTTTT. The chain recombines TRBV24-1 with TRBJ2-2; 9 bases map to TRBD2. This CDR3 has 16 residues. The germline gives CDR1 KGHDR, CDR2 SFDVKD. The ends lost 3 bases at V and 7 bases at J; junction bases unmatched: 8.

The chain couples TRBV12-3 or TRBV12-4 to TRBJ1-2; no clear D. This CDR3 region has 13 residues. Trimming removed 3 bases from V and 2 bases from J, with 7 bases in between. This CDR3 reads CASSLSRNYGYTF. The CDR3 coding sequence is TGTGCCAGCAGTTTGTCCAGAAACTATGGCTACACCTTC.

CDR3 DNA sequence: TGTGCCAGCAGGTTGACAGCTAACACTGAAGCTTTCTTT. Its translation is CASRLTANTEAFF. The chain couples TRBV12-3 or TRBV12-4 to TRBJ1-1; D may be TRBD1 (5 bases). The CDR3 sequence is 13 residues long. Trimming stripped 6 bases from V and 2 bases from J, with 10 bases between.

J is TRBJ2-5 and V is TRBV28, with 16 bases that match TRBD2. The CDR3 loop spans 16 amino acids. Unmatched junction bases numbered 7, after V lost 8 bases and J lost 4 bases. CDR1 is MDHEN, CDR2 SYDVKM, per germline. CDR3 sequence (DNA): TGTGCCAGCGTAGGGGGACTAGCGGGAGGGAGAGAGACCCAGTACTTC. Translating gives CASVGGLAGGRETQYF.